This T cell receptor beta chain was documented in a study of response to subunit inactivated influenza vaccine. Comments on this clonotype: Its target is not known.

Study results and limitations: The authors suggested that few new T cells are recruited per seasonal influenza vaccination.

The V end was cut by 5 bases, the J end by 5 bases, with 15 bases between. Germline V gene sequence: CDR1 DFQATT, CDR2 SNEGSKA (reference sequence). The CDR3 has 13 amino acids. MiXCR, run by TCRdb on the RT-PCR reads, gives a single entry per CDR3 protein. The repertoire holds about 300,000 distinct CDR3 sequences, with roughly 20% as singletons. The receptor comes from a man aged 50 to 69 who received an inactivated influenza vaccine. V gene TRBV20-1 combines with J gene TRBJ2-5, with D uncertain. The material sequenced was PBMCs from blood, taken about 20 months after vaccination. The CDR3 bases are TGCAGTGCTTCGGTCCAGCTGGGGGAGACCCAGTACTTC. Translation gives CSASVQLGETQYF.